Following are 10 T cell receptor beta chains from one sample sequenced in a study of STAT5B mutations in CD4+ large granular lymphocyte leukemia. Some clones are missing from TCRdb's copy, which holds only in-frame ones; the method was immunoSEQ multiplex PCR. The table shows about 31,000 clones, with 85% to 90% occurring only once. The sequencing sample was made of CD4+ T cells from blood buffy coats. These receptors were collected from a human donor in good health.

This chain uses TRBV6-4 with TRBJ2-3, with D perhaps matching TRBD1 (6 bases). Trimming removed 3 bases at V and 14 bases at J, with 12 bases between. Germline lookup yields CDR1 MRHNA and CDR2 SNTAGT. This CDR3 has 11 residues. Here the CDR3 DNA reads TGTGCCAGCAGTGAATCCCTAGGGGGGTATTTT. This encodes CASSESLGGYF.

The rearrangement joins TRBV28 to TRBJ2-7, with D tentatively TRBD2 (6 bases). Germline V gives CDR1 MDHEN, CDR2 SYDVKM. The CDR3 sequence is 14 residues long. V lost 3 bases and J lost 4, with 13 bases in between. The CDR3 coding sequence is TGTGCCAGCAGTTTCTCGCGGGAACTTTACGAGCAGTACTTC. Protein product: CASSFSRELYEQYF.

This clone was detected only once. The rearrangement joins TRBV5-4 to TRBJ2-1, with 8 bases fitting TRBD2. The CDR3 is 16 residues long. With V trimmed by 2 bases and J by 7 bases, 11 bases remained unmatched. The germline gives CDR1 SGHNT, CDR2 YYREEE (reference sequence). The CDR3 region is CASSLEAGVVSNEQFF. DNA for the CDR3: TGTGCCAGCAGCTTAGAAGCGGGAGTTGTAAGTAATGAGCAGTTCTTC.

The J gene is TRBJ2-1, the V gene TRBV18, with 9 positions matching TRBD2. CDR1 and CDR2 (germline): KGHSH, LQKENI. CDR3 size: 15 residues. V was pared by 3 bases and J by 9 bases, with 9 bases of the junction left unmatched. The DNA of the CDR3 is TGTGCCAGCTCACCGCTAGCGGGGACCCGGAGTGAGCAGTTCTTC. Encoded protein: CASSPLAGTRSEQFF.

The chain joins TRBV19 to TRBJ1-1; possible D gene TRBD1, 5 bases. Trimming took off 5 bases at V and 3 bases at J, with 13 bases between the two ends. Germline loops: CDR1 LNHDA, CDR2 SQIVND (reference sequence). CDR3 length equals 14 residues. In nucleotides, the CDR3 is TGTGCCAGTAGTGAGGGGAAAGAGTACACTGAAGCTTTCTTT. Protein sequence: CASSEGKEYTEAFF.

V usage is TRBV4-2 and J usage is TRBJ1-1; a weak D match, TRBD1 (6 bases). Per the germline V gene, CDR1 is LGHNA and CDR2 is YNFKEQ. The CDR3 runs 15 residues. V lost 3 bases and J 0 bases, leaving 11 bases between the germline ends. CDR3 nucleotides: TGTGCCAGCAGCCACCCGGACAGACTGAACACTGAAGCTTTCTTT. Protein product: CASSHPDRLNTEAFF.

V and J are TRBV2 and TRBJ2-1, with 10 bases aligning to TRBD2. V was pared by 6 bases and J by 4 bases, with 6 bases of the junction left unmatched. Germline CDR1 reads SNHLY; CDR2 reads FYNNEI. The CDR3 is made up of 15 amino acids. The CDR3 DNA follows: TGTGCCAGCAGCTGGGGGACTAGCGTTTACAATGAGCAGTTCTTC. It encodes CASSWGTSVYNEQFF.

The chain joins TRBV27 to TRBJ2-3; 9 bases fit TRBD2. Germline CDR1 reads MNHEY; CDR2 reads SMNVEV (reference sequence). There are 18 residues in the CDR3. V was pared by 0 bases and J by 4 bases, with 11 bases of the junction left unmatched. This chain's CDR3 is CASSLSIGGGRAADTQYF. CDR3 in DNA: TGTGCCAGCAGTTTATCGATTGGTGGCGGGAGGGCGGCAGATACGCAGTATTTT.

The V call is TRBV5-6, the J call TRBJ2-2, with D possibly matching TRBD2 (6 bases). Germline V gene lookup returns CDR1 SGHDT and CDR2 YYEEEE. V was clipped by 2 bases and J by 1 base, with 15 bases between them. CDR3 length equals 17 residues. CDR3 nucleotide sequence: TGTGCCAGCAGCTTTTGGATTGCGGGGCGGAACACCGGGGAGCTGTTTTTT. Protein sequence: CASSFWIAGRNTGELFF.

The V call is TRBV30, the J call TRBJ1-1; D gene uncertain. In germline, CDR1 is GTSNPN, CDR2 SVGIG (reference sequence). The V end was cut by 0 bases, the J end by 9 bases, with 14 bases between. The CDR3 extends over 13 amino acids. CDR3 protein: CAWSVLSGSQAFF. The CDR3 nucleotides read TGTGCCTGGAGTGTACTATCGGGTTCTCAAGCTTTCTTT.